These 10 T cell receptor beta chains originate from one sample sequenced in a study of identical twins. TCRdb passed the 5' RACE reads through MiXCR, listing each CDR3 protein once. The data contain 1.5 million to 2 million distinct CDR3 sequences, 32% of them singletons. Sequencing was performed on cord blood. Receptors originate from a newborn girl in good health.

The chain couples TRBV30 to TRBJ2-3; the D is unclear. Trimming took off 1 base at V and 3 bases at J, with 5 bases between the two ends. The CDR3 sequence is 12 residues long. The germline V gene has CDR1 GTSNPN and CDR2 SVGIG (reference sequence). Written as DNA, the CDR3 is TGTGCCTGGAGTGGGCAGACAGATACGCAGTATTTT. Translation: CAWSGQTDTQYF.

Worth noting for this clonotype: A much larger clonotype is one base distant, so this may be a read error. The chain links TRBV10-3 to TRBJ2-5; 7 positions match TRBD2. The last part of the DNA fits TRBJ2-7 better; the J call may be wrong. CDR3 length equals 13 residues. Germline assignment: CDR1 ENHRY and CDR2 SYGVKD. CDR3 DNA: TGTGCCATCAGTGTTACTAGCGTGCCCGAGCAGTACTTC. It specifies CAISVTSVPEQYF.

This clonotype was detected a few times. The rearrangement links TRBV4-1 to TRBJ1-4; D gene ambiguous. Germline lookup yields CDR1 MGHRA and CDR2 YSYEKL. V lost 2 bases, J lost 0 bases, and 13 bases lay in between. The CDR3 spans 17 residues. The CDR3 is CASSQLAPLTTNEKLFF. The CDR3 DNA reads as TGCGCCAGCAGCCAACTAGCACCGCTCACAACTAATGAAAAACTGTTTTTT.

The rearrangement links TRBV20-1 to TRBJ2-7, with unresolved D. CDR1 and CDR2 from the germline V gene are DFQATT and SNEGSKA (reference sequence). The CDR3 totals 11 residues. V lost 6 bases, J lost 3 bases, and 9 bases lay in between. The CDR3, as DNA: TGCAGTGCGGAGCGATACTACGAGCAGTACTTC. This codes for CSAERYYEQYF.

This chain connects TRBV12-3 or TRBV12-4 to TRBJ2-1; 9 positions match TRBD2. The junction had 4 bases not matched to a gene; V was cut back by 5 bases and J by 2 bases. This CDR3 region has 15 residues. The CDR3 DNA is TGTGCCAGCAGTGCCCCTAGCGGGACCTACAATGAGCAGTTCTTC. This translates into CASSAPSGTYNEQFF.

In DNA form, the CDR3 reads TGTGCCAGCAGCCGGCACACAGGGGTTGGGGAGACCCAGTACTTC. This translates into CASSRHTGVGETQYF. The rearrangement joins TRBV7-2 to TRBJ2-5; TRBD1 matches at 7 bases. The J segment lost 5 bases and the V segment lost 5 bases, leaving 11 bases of the junction unmatched. CDR1 is SGHTA, CDR2 FQGNSA, per germline. The CDR3 runs 15 residues.

The chain has TRBV27 and TRBJ2-5, with D unresolved. Germline values: CDR1 MNHEY, CDR2 SMNVEV (reference sequence). The CDR3 spans 13 residues. Trimming took off 6 bases at V and 3 bases at J, with 11 bases between the two ends. CDR3 amino acids: CASSTRPEETQYF. For the CDR3, the DNA is TGTGCCAGCAGCACCCGGCCGGAAGAGACCCAGTACTTC.

This clonotype came up a few times. The gene calls are TRBV19 and TRBJ2-3; 7 bases are a match to TRBD2. From germline, CDR1 is LNHDA and CDR2 SQIVND (reference sequence). J gave up 2 bases and V 4 bases, and 9 bases lay outside the gene matches. The CDR3 covers 16 residues. CDR3 bases: TGTGCCAGTAGTAGTCTCCGGGACTATCCCACAGATACGCAGTATTTT. It yields the protein CASSSLRDYPTDTQYF.

V is TRBV7-6 and J is TRBJ2-2; D call uncertain. V lost 0 bases and J lost 1, with 6 bases in between. The CDR3 runs to 15 residues. Looked up from germline, CDR1 is SGHVS and CDR2 is FNYEAQ. Here the CDR3 reads CASSLAPGNTGELFF. CDR3 coding DNA: TGTGCCAGCAGCTTAGCCCCAGGGAACACCGGGGAGCTGTTTTTT.

The chain couples TRBV13 to TRBJ1-1, with TRBD1 matching 8 bases. Germline values: CDR1 PRHDT, CDR2 FYEKMQ (reference sequence). The V gene end was trimmed by 1 base and the J gene end by 4 bases; junction bases not matched to a gene: 11. This CDR3 is 17 amino acids long. Here the CDR3 DNA reads TGTGCCAGCAGCTTAGAGGGGAGACAGGGGTTTACCACTGAAGCTTTCTTT. Translating it yields CASSLEGRQGFTTEAFF.